These 3 T cell receptor beta chains originate from one sample sequenced in a study of control samples from healthy donors and cancer patients. Measured with immunoSEQ multiplex PCR; TCRdb has only the in-frame clones, and not every one. The sample shows more than 95,000 clones, 80% to 90% of them seen only once. Sequenced: PBMCs. These TCRs come from a woman aged 50 to 60 with colorectal cancer.

The J gene is TRBJ1-3, the V gene TRBV18; D remains unclear. V lost 4 bases to trimming and J lost 0 bases, with 13 bases between them. Germline V lookup: CDR1 KGHSH, CDR2 LQKENI. CDR3 size: 16 residues. CDR3 residues: CASSRDLPDSGNTIYF. Written as DNA, the CDR3 is TGTGCCAGCTCACGCGACCTTCCTGACTCTGGAAACACCATATATTTT.

The chain couples TRBV15 to TRBJ1-1; unclear D gene. Trimming took 0 bases from V and 0 from J, leaving 8 bases between them. Germline CDR1 reads LNHNV; CDR2 reads YYDKDF (reference sequence). The CDR3 spans 15 residues. This chain's CDR3 is CATSRDPGMNTEAFF. In DNA, the CDR3 is TGTGCCACCAGCAGAGATCCGGGGATGAACACTGAAGCTTTCTTT.

The chain carries TRBV2 and TRBJ2-5, with 9 bases that match TRBD1. This CDR3 region has 14 residues. Germline assignment: CDR1 SNHLY and CDR2 FYNNEI. V dropped 5 bases and J dropped 2; count of bases not matched to a gene: 3. The DNA for the CDR3 is TGTGCCAGCAGTCCGGGACAGGGACAAGAGACCCAGTACTTC. Translation: CASSPGQGQETQYF.